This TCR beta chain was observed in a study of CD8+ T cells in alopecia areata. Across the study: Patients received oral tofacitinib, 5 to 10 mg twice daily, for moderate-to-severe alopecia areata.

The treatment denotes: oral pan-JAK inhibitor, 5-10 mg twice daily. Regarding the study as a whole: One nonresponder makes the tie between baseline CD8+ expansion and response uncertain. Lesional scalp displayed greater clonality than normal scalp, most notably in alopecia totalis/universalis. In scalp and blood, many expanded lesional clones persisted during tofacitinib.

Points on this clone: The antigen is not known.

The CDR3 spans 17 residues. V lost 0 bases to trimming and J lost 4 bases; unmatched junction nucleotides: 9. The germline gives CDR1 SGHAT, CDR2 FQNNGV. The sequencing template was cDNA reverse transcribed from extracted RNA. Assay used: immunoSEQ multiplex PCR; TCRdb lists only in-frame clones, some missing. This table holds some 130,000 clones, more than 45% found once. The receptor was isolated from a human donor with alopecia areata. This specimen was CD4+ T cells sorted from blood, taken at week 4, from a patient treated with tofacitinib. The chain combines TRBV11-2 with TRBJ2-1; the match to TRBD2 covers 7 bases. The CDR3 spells CASSLEGRGFPYNEQFF. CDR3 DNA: TGTGCCAGCAGCTTAGAGGGGAGGGGATTCCCTTACAATGAGCAGTTCTTC.